This T cell receptor (beta chain) was sequenced in a study of cytomegalovirus exposure and HLA in healthy donors. Study outcomes and limitations: A later analysis linked about 17,000 TCR beta sequences to HLA alleles at 0.05 false discovery rate. A later analysis reportedly found that, within productive TCRs, an Asian-associated ancestry cluster had fewer N-insertions than the mean observed across the roughly 700 donors.

Primers for the PCR totalled 60 Vbeta and 13 Jbeta. Assay: immunoSEQ multiplex PCR; the TCRdb copy retains only in-frame clones and omits some. The profile covers 150,000 to 200,000 clones, with 80% appearing a single time and roughly 0.65% taken by the ten largest. As regards this clone: Its antigen is as yet unknown.

Germline V gene data show CDR1 as GTSNPN and CDR2 as SVGIG (reference sequence). This CDR3 is built from 14 residues. Trimming left V 4 bases short and J 4 bases short, with 16 bases between. The J gene is TRBJ1-2, the V gene TRBV30; no clear D. The sequence was obtained from a boy aged 10-17 years in good health and CMV-seronegative. What was sequenced was PBMCs. CDR3 nucleotide sequence: TGTGCCTGGACCTTCACCGTGGCAGGCTATGGCTACACCTTC. Its translation is CAWTFTVAGYGYTF.